This T cell receptor (beta chain) was recorded in a study of preoperative IRX-2 immunotherapy in early breast cancer. Sequencing was performed with immunoSEQ multiplex PCR; in TCRdb, only in-frame clones are kept and a portion is missing. Of about 89,000 clones listed, roughly 90% are singletons. Treatment noted: preoperative locoregional IRX-2 cytokine immunotherapy. Preoperative locoregional IRX-2 cytokine immunotherapy was tested in the phase Ib source study. V lost 3 bases and J 7 bases, leaving 15 bases between the germline ends. The germline V gene encodes CDR1 GTSNPN and CDR2 SVGIG (reference sequence). The CDR3 loop spans 13 amino acids.

The chain couples TRBV30 to TRBJ1-2; D is perhaps TRBD1 (6 bases). This sequence originates from a human donor with breast cancer. Material: tumor tissue, obtained after IRX-2 immunotherapy. The CDR3 sequence is CAWRPRQVAGYTF. Written as DNA, the CDR3 is TGTGCCTGGAGACCCAGACAGGTTGCTGGCTACACCTTC. The entire variable domain, with the rest obtained from reference TRBV30 and TRBJ1-2, is as follows: SQTIHQWPATLVQPVGSPLSLECTVEGTSNPNLYWYRQAAGRGLQLLFYSVGIGQISSEVPQNLSASRPQDRQFILSSKKLLLSDSGFYLCAWRPRQVAGYTFGSGTRLTVV.